These 3 T cell receptor beta chains originate from one sample sequenced in a study of blood T cell repertoires in COVID-19. TCRdb's copy holds only in-frame clones and misses some; the assay was immunoSEQ multiplex PCR. The sample comprises under 250,000 clones, around 82% of which are singletons, and around 4% rests with the top ten. The sample consisted of PBMCs or T cells enriched from blood (not recorded which). These TCRs come from a man aged 30-40 years with acute COVID-19.

The chain links TRBV5-6 to TRBJ1-6, with D possibly TRBD1 on 5 matching bases. The germline V and J ends were trimmed by 1 base and 5 bases, with 10 bases remaining between them. The germline CDR1 and CDR2 sequences are SGHDT and YYEEEE. This CDR3 has 15 residues. The CDR3 loop is CASSLPQGNNSPLHF. As DNA, the CDR3 is TGTGCCAGCAGCTTGCCGCAGGGAAATAATTCACCCCTCCACTTT.

The rearrangement uses TRBV5-1 and TRBJ2-4; 14 bases align to TRBD2. The CDR3 totals 17 residues. The V and J ends lost 4 bases and 1 base, in that order; junction bases with no gene match: 4. Germline CDR1 SGHRS, CDR2 YFSETQ. The CDR3 region is CASSPTSGGAAKNIQYF. The DNA of the CDR3 is TGCGCCAGCAGCCCGACTAGCGGGGGGGCGGCCAAAAACATTCAGTACTTC. Supplemented by reference TRBV5-1 and TRBJ2-4, the full variable domain reads KAGVTQTPRYLIKTRGQQVTLSCSPISGHRSVSWYQQTPGQGLQFLFEYFSETQRNKGNFPGRFSGRQFSNSRSEMNVSTLELGDSALYLCASSPTSGGAAKNIQYFGAGTRLSVL.

The table lists this clone with a few counts. V and J are TRBV9 and TRBJ1-6; D possibly corresponds to TRBD1 (5 bases). The germline V gene has CDR1 SGDLS and CDR2 YYNGEE. V lost 3 bases and J 9 bases, leaving 16 bases between the germline ends. This CDR3 spans 15 amino acids. CDR3 sequence: CASSAGTPSGSPLHF. The CDR3, as DNA: TGTGCCAGCAGCGCCGGGACTCCCTCGGGTTCACCCCTCCACTTT.